These T cell receptor beta chains were read from a single sample in a study of shared clonotypes between healthy human individuals. The data were produced by immunoSEQ multiplex PCR, yet TCRdb's version contains in-frame clones alone and is incomplete. The sample holds under 1,900,000 clones, about 98.5% seen once. Material for sequencing was naive CD4+ T cells sorted from blood. The receptor set was obtained from a man younger than 45 in good health. CDR3s include the opening cysteine and the closing phenylalanine or tryptophan. A D gene is named only where the DNA matches it firmly. Clone size, where shown, is once, few, many, or a class for clones that have expanded.

CDR3aa: CASGRPNQPQHF
CDR3nt: TGTGCCAGCGGACGACCTAATCAGCCCCAGCATTTT
abundance: .
d_gene: .
v_gene: TRBV28
j_gene: TRBJ1-5

CDR3aa: CASSLGQASFSYF
CDR3nt: TGTGCCAGCAGTTTGGGACAGGCTTCTTTCTCCTACTTC
abundance: .
d_gene: TRBD1
v_gene: TRBV27
j_gene: TRBJ2-7

CDR3aa: CASSPQLGDTQYF
CDR3nt: TGTGCCAGCAGCCCCCAACTTGGAGATACGCAGTATTTT
abundance: once
d_gene: .
v_gene: TRBV5-4
j_gene: TRBJ2-3

CDR3aa: CASSFGTLYNEQFF
CDR3nt: TGCGCCAGCAGCTTCGGGACTCTCTACAATGAGCAGTTCTTC
abundance: .
d_gene: .
v_gene: TRBV5-1
j_gene: TRBJ2-1

CDR3aa: CASSLEAGSNTEAFF
CDR3nt: TGCGCCAGCAGCTTGGAGGCAGGGTCGAACACTGAAGCTTTCTTT
abundance: .
d_gene: .
v_gene: TRBV5-1
j_gene: TRBJ1-1

CDR3aa: CASSGRDRPGSSNQPQHF
CDR3nt: TGTGCCAGCAGTGGCCGGGACAGGCCCGGATCGAGCAATCAGCCCCAGCATTTT
abundance: .
d_gene: TRBD1
v_gene: TRBV6-1
j_gene: TRBJ1-5

CDR3aa: CASSQGFGGSSTDTQYF
CDR3nt: TGCGCCAGCAGCCAAGGATTCGGCGGGAGTAGCACAGATACGCAGTATTTT
abundance: .
d_gene: TRBD2
v_gene: TRBV4-3
j_gene: TRBJ2-3

CDR3aa: CASSLGAPNTGELFF
CDR3nt: TGCGCCAGCAGCCTCGGCGCACCAAACACCGGGGAGCTGTTTTTT
abundance: .
d_gene: .
v_gene: TRBV5-1
j_gene: TRBJ2-2

CDR3aa: CASRGADTQYF
CDR3nt: TGTGCCAGCAGGGGGGCAGATACGCAGTATTTT
abundance: .
d_gene: .
v_gene: TRBV28
j_gene: TRBJ2-3

CDR3aa: CATSRATGLAGGEQYF
CDR3nt: TGTGCCACCAGCAGAGCAACGGGACTAGCGGGAGGCGAGCAGTACTTC
abundance: .
d_gene: TRBD2
v_gene: TRBV15
j_gene: TRBJ2-7

CDR3aa: CASKTSGGSYRELFF
CDR3nt: TGTGCCTCTAAGACTAGCGGGGGATCTTACCGGGAGCTGTTTTTT
abundance: .
d_gene: TRBD2
v_gene: TRBV27
j_gene: TRBJ2-2

CDR3aa: CASSLRVLGNIQYF
CDR3nt: TGTGCCAGCAGCTTAAGGGTCCTTGGAAACATTCAGTACTTC
abundance: .
d_gene: .
v_gene: TRBV5-6
j_gene: TRBJ2-4

CDR3aa: CAWQDPSSGRAYNEQFF
CDR3nt: TGTGCCTGGCAAGATCCCTCTAGCGGGAGGGCCTACAATGAGCAGTTCTTC
abundance: .
d_gene: TRBD2
v_gene: TRBV30
j_gene: TRBJ2-1

CDR3aa: CASSIRRRTSGRVAYNEQFF
CDR3nt: TGTGCCAGCAGCATCCGAAGGAGGACTAGCGGGAGGGTAGCCTACAATGAGCAGTTCTTC
abundance: .
d_gene: TRBD2
v_gene: TRBV7-6
j_gene: TRBJ2-1

CDR3aa: CASSVRQGADIYGYTF
CDR3nt: TGTGCCAGCAGCGTTCGACAGGGGGCGGACATCTATGGCTACACCTTC
abundance: .
d_gene: TRBD1
v_gene: TRBV9
j_gene: TRBJ1-2

CDR3aa: CASSLANEKLFF
CDR3nt: TGCGCCAGCAGCTTGGCTAATGAAAAACTGTTTTTT
abundance: few
d_gene: .
v_gene: TRBV5-1
j_gene: TRBJ1-4

CDR3aa: CASSLLAGGNPYEQYF
CDR3nt: TGTGCCAGCAGCCTACTAGCGGGAGGGAACCCCTACGAGCAGTACTTC
abundance: .
d_gene: TRBD2
v_gene: TRBV27
j_gene: TRBJ2-7

CDR3aa: CASSGQTGYTDTQYF
CDR3nt: TGTGCCAGCAGTGGGCAGACAGGATACACAGATACGCAGTATTTT
abundance: .
d_gene: .
v_gene: TRBV28
j_gene: TRBJ2-3

CDR3aa: CASSLDGVEQYF
CDR3nt: TGCGCCAGCAGCTTGGACGGTGTCGAGCAGTACTTC
abundance: .
d_gene: .
v_gene: TRBV5-1
j_gene: TRBJ2-7

CDR3aa: CASSLAGTSDTQYF
CDR3nt: TGCGCCAGCAGCTTGGCCGGGACATCGGATACGCAGTATTTT
abundance: once
d_gene: .
v_gene: TRBV5-1
j_gene: TRBJ2-3

CDR3aa: CASSVEGPSVLGYEQYF
CDR3nt: TGTGCCAGCAGCGTAGAAGGTCCGAGCGTGCTAGGATACGAGCAGTACTTC
abundance: once
d_gene: .
v_gene: TRBV9
j_gene: TRBJ2-7

CDR3aa: CASSNSPGVAGELFF
CDR3nt: TGTGCCAGTAGTAACTCCCCCGGGGTCGCCGGGGAGCTGTTTTTT
abundance: .
d_gene: .
v_gene: TRBV19
j_gene: TRBJ2-2

CDR3aa: CASSVLGGGTQYF
CDR3nt: TGTGCCAGCAGCGTACTTGGGGGGGGTACGCAGTATTTT
abundance: .
d_gene: TRBD2
v_gene: TRBV11-3
j_gene: TRBJ2-3

CDR3aa: CATKTSGSSYEQYF
CDR3nt: TGTGCCACCAAGACTAGCGGGAGTTCGTACGAGCAGTACTTC
abundance: .
d_gene: TRBD2
v_gene: TRBV28
j_gene: TRBJ2-7

CDR3aa: CASSYSGRETQYF
CDR3nt: TGTGCCAGCAGCTATAGCGGGAGGGAGACCCAGTACTTC
abundance: .
d_gene: TRBD2
v_gene: TRBV11-2
j_gene: TRBJ2-5

CDR3aa: CASSKGVMNTEAFF
CDR3nt: TGCGCCAGCAGTAAAGGGGTCATGAACACTGAAGCTTTCTTT
abundance: once
d_gene: .
v_gene: TRBV5-1
j_gene: TRBJ1-1

CDR3aa: CASSFPQVRRYGYTF
CDR3nt: TGTGCCAGCAGTTTCCCTCAAGTGAGGCGATATGGCTACACCTTC
abundance: once
d_gene: .
v_gene: TRBV28
j_gene: TRBJ1-2

CDR3aa: CSVAHLTGDEQFF
CDR3nt: TGCAGCGTCGCACACCTAACTGGGGATGAGCAGTTCTTC
abundance: .
d_gene: .
v_gene: TRBV29-1
j_gene: TRBJ2-1

CDR3aa: CAWKAASYEQYF
CDR3nt: TGTGCCTGGAAAGCGGCCTCCTACGAGCAGTACTTC
abundance: .
d_gene: .
v_gene: TRBV30
j_gene: TRBJ2-7

CDR3aa: CASSPEGQDTDTQYF
CDR3nt: TGTGCCAGCAGCCCGGAGGGACAGGACACAGATACGCAGTATTTT
abundance: .
d_gene: TRBD1
v_gene: TRBV4-2
j_gene: TRBJ2-3

CDR3aa: CSVEGRVSAEAFF
CDR3nt: TGCAGCGTTGAGGGCAGGGTCTCAGCTGAAGCTTTCTTT
abundance: once
d_gene: .
v_gene: TRBV29-1
j_gene: TRBJ1-1

CDR3aa: CASSRGLAEMRGEQFF
CDR3nt: TGTGCCAGTAGTAGGGGACTAGCTGAGATGCGGGGTGAGCAGTTCTTC
abundance: .
d_gene: TRBD2
v_gene: TRBV19
j_gene: TRBJ2-1

CDR3aa: CASSSWTSGRVRSYNEQFF
CDR3nt: TGTGCCAGCAGTTCTTGGACTAGCGGGAGGGTCAGGTCCTACAATGAGCAGTTCTTC
abundance: .
d_gene: TRBD2
v_gene: TRBV27
j_gene: TRBJ2-1

CDR3aa: CASSFPGANEKLFF
CDR3nt: TGTGCCAGCAGTTTCCCCGGGGCTAATGAAAAACTGTTTTTT
abundance: .
d_gene: .
v_gene: TRBV27
j_gene: TRBJ1-4

CDR3aa: CASRQTGAASYEQYF
CDR3nt: TGTGCAAGTCGCCAGACAGGGGCAGCCTCCTACGAGCAGTACTTC
abundance: .
d_gene: .
v_gene: TRBV12-2
j_gene: TRBJ2-7

CDR3aa: CASSAIRPPDTQYF
CDR3nt: TGTGCCAGCAGCGCGATAAGACCGCCAGATACGCAGTATTTT
abundance: .
d_gene: .
v_gene: TRBV7-2
j_gene: TRBJ2-3

CDR3aa: CASWDSPWGYTF
CDR3nt: TGTGCCAGCTGGGACAGTCCCTGGGGCTACACCTTC
abundance: .
d_gene: TRBD1
v_gene: TRBV6-1
j_gene: TRBJ1-2

CDR3aa: CASSLDVGNTIYF
CDR3nt: TGTGCCAGCAGCTTGGACGTTGGAAACACCATATATTTT
abundance: once
d_gene: .
v_gene: TRBV7-9
j_gene: TRBJ1-3

CDR3aa: CSVFFQLSGTEAFF
CDR3nt: TGCAGCGTTTTTTTTCAGTTAAGTGGCACTGAAGCTTTCTTT
abundance: .
d_gene: .
v_gene: TRBV29-1
j_gene: TRBJ1-1

CDR3aa: CASSYSSPGTNQPQHF
CDR3nt: TGTGCCAGCAGTTACTCGAGCCCAGGAACTAATCAGCCCCAGCATTTT
abundance: .
d_gene: .
v_gene: TRBV6-5
j_gene: TRBJ1-5

CDR3aa: CASSQRLNTEAFF
CDR3nt: TGTGCCAGCAGCCAAAGGCTGAACACTGAAGCTTTCTTT
abundance: .
d_gene: .
v_gene: TRBV27
j_gene: TRBJ1-1

CDR3aa: CASSRLGQGNSYEQYF
CDR3nt: TGTGCCAGCAGTCGCCTCGGACAGGGGAACTCCTACGAGCAGTACTTC
abundance: .
d_gene: TRBD1
v_gene: TRBV4-2
j_gene: TRBJ2-7

CDR3aa: CASSFRGSTEAFF
CDR3nt: TGCGCCAGCAGCTTTAGAGGGTCCACTGAAGCTTTCTTT
abundance: .
d_gene: .
v_gene: TRBV5-1
j_gene: TRBJ1-1

CDR3aa: CASSVGGTDTQYF
CDR3nt: TGTGCCAGCAGCGTTGGGGGAACAGATACGCAGTATTTT
abundance: .
d_gene: .
v_gene: TRBV9
j_gene: TRBJ2-3

CDR3aa: CASSRRLAGSREQYF
CDR3nt: TGTGCCAGCAGCCGTAGACTAGCGGGATCACGAGAGCAGTACTTC
abundance: .
d_gene: TRBD2
v_gene: TRBV27
j_gene: TRBJ2-7

CDR3aa: CASSYRAGGSYEQYF
CDR3nt: TGCGCCAGCAGCTACCGGGCGGGAGGCTCCTACGAGCAGTACTTC
abundance: .
d_gene: TRBD2
v_gene: TRBV5-1
j_gene: TRBJ2-7

CDR3aa: CVNLYGVYEQYF
CDR3nt: TGTGTAAACCTATACGGGGTCTACGAGCAGTACTTC
abundance: .
d_gene: .
v_gene: TRBV6-5
j_gene: TRBJ2-7

CDR3aa: CASSSHFTSSYNEQFF
CDR3nt: TGCGCCAGCAGTTCTCACTTTACCTCCTCCTACAATGAGCAGTTCTTC
abundance: .
d_gene: .
v_gene: TRBV10-1
j_gene: TRBJ2-1

CDR3aa: CASSPEGGAGQPQHF
CDR3nt: TGTGCCAGCAGTCCCGAGGGGGGAGCGGGGCAGCCCCAGCATTTT
abundance: .
d_gene: .
v_gene: TRBV28
j_gene: TRBJ1-5

CDR3aa: CASSLDRAYGYTF
CDR3nt: TGTGCCAGCAGTTTAGACAGGGCCTATGGCTACACCTTC
abundance: .
d_gene: TRBD1
v_gene: TRBV27
j_gene: TRBJ1-2